A selection of T cell receptor beta chains follows, all from one sample in a study of neoadjuvant nivolumab and ipilimumab in lung cancer. Sequencing was performed with immunoSEQ multiplex PCR; in TCRdb, only in-frame clones are kept and a portion is missing. The table has tens of thousands of clones, approximately 78% seen once. The source material was tumor tissue, sampled after neoadjuvant nivolumab, alone or with ipilimumab, at or shortly before surgery. The receptors come from an adult with non-small cell lung cancer. CDR3s leave out the opening cysteine and the closing phenylalanine or tryptophan. The D gene is left open where the match is weak. Some rows mark clone size as missing; the rest say once, few, many or name a class of expanded clone.

CDR3 length	D gene	clone size	J gene	V gene	CDR3 protein
14	-	-	TRBJ2-2	TRBV5-1	ASSLGLIGGTGELF
14	TRBD2	-	TRBJ2-7	TRBV7-2	ASSPGLAGGYYEQY
11	TRBD2	-	TRBJ2-1	TRBV30	ASAGGLAGGAF
10	-	-	TRBJ1-1	TRBV29-1	SVEQVPPGAF
11	-	few	TRBJ2-7	TRBV6-6	ASGRPSSYEQY
12	-	-	TRBJ1-5	TRBV10-2	ASSVRSSNQPQH
14	TRBD2	-	TRBJ2-2	TRBV28	ASRLTSGMNTGELF
14	TRBD2	-	TRBJ2-1	TRBV7-6	ASSFGTSASYNEQF
12	TRBD2	-	TRBJ2-3	TRBV7-9	ASSRSGVTDTQY
12	-	few	TRBJ2-5	TRBV4-2	ASSWSFGSETQY
12	-	-	TRBJ1-1	TRBV5-1	ASSLGQFNTEAF
13	-	-	TRBJ2-1	TRBV7-3	ASSVQGYTGHEQF
11	-	-	TRBJ1-1	TRBV7-2	ASSPGTSTEAF
13	-	-	TRBJ1-2	TRBV29-1	SVEGVGGSDYGYT
13	-	-	TRBJ1-5	TRBV15	ATSRGAHSNQPQH
10	-	once	TRBJ2-5	TRBV5-4	ASSLDRETQY